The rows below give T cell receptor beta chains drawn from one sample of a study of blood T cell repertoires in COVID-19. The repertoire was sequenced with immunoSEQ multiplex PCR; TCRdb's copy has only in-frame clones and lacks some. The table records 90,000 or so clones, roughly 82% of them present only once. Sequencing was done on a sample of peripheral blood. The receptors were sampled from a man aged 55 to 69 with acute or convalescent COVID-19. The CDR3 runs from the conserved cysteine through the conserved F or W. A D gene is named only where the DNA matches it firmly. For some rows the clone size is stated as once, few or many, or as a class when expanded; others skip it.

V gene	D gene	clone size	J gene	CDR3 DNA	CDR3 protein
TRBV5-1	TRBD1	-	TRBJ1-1	TGCGCCAGCTGGGGACAGACCGGCACTGAAGCTTTCTTT	CASWGQTGTEAFF
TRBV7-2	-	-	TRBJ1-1	TGTGCCAACATCAGAGCAGGGACATTAACACTTGAAGCTTTCTTT	CANIRAGTLTLEAFF
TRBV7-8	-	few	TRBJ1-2	TGTGCCAGCAGCTTAGCCCATTCTAACTATGGCTACACCTTC	CASSLAHSNYGYTF
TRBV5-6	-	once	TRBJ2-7	TGTGCCAGCAGCCCACTATCAGACAGGTTTGGATATCGCGACGAGCAGTACTTC	CASSPLSDRFGYRDEQYF
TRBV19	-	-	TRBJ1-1	TGTGCCAGTAGTATACGCGAGAACACTGAAGCTTTCTTT	CASSIRENTEAFF
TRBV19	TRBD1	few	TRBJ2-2	TGTGCCAGTAGAACCCGGACAGGGCGAGGGGAGCTGTTTTTT	CASRTRTGRGELFF
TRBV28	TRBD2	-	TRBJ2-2	TGTGCCAGCAGGACGGGACTAGGGAGGGCCGGGGAGCTGTTTTTT	CASRTGLGRAGELFF
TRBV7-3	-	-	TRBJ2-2	TGTGCCAGCAGTGAACGGGGTCAGACCGGAACAAACACCGGGGAGCTGTTTTTT	CASSERGQTGTNTGELFF
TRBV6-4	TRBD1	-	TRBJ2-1	TGTGCCAGCAGCGAACAGGGGGGCCTGAACAATGAGCAGTTCTTC	CASSEQGGLNNEQFF
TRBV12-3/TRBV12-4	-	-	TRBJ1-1	TGTGCCAGCAGTTTAGTCGGTACTGAAGCTTTCTTT	CASSLVGTEAFF
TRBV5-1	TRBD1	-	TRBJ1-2	TGCGCCAGCAGCTTTGGCTCAGGGGGACCTTATGGCTACACCTTC	CASSFGSGGPYGYTF
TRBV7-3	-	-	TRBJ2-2	TGTGCCAGCAGCTTAAGGCACCTCGAGACAGCGAACACCGGGGAGCTGTTTTTT	CASSLRHLETANTGELFF
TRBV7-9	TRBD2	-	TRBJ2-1	TGTGCCAGCACCGACGCAGTAGCGGGGAGAAATGAGCAGTTCTTC	CASTDAVAGRNEQFF
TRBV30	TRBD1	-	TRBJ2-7	TGTGCCTGGAGTGTGCCGACAGGGGTTCTGCACGAGCAGTACTTC	CAWSVPTGVLHEQYF
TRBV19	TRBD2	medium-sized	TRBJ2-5	TGTGCCAGTAGATCCCTAGCGGGGGTCCTCGAGACCCAGTACTTC	CASRSLAGVLETQYF
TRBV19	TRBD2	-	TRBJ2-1	TGTGCCAGTAGTACGGGGGGATCCTACAATGAGCAGTTCTTC	CASSTGGSYNEQFF
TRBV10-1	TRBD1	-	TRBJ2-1	TGCGCCAGCAGTGAGTCAGGTGCCGGGACAGCCTTGGTACAGTTCTTC	CASSESGAGTALVQFF
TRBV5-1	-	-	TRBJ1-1	TGCGCCAGCAGCCGTATAGACCGGACTTCGCAGACTGAAGCTTTCTTT	CASSRIDRTSQTEAFF
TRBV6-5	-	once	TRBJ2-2	TGTGCCAGCAGTTACTCGACGAGGGGGACCGGGGAGCTGTTTTTT	CASSYSTRGTGELFF
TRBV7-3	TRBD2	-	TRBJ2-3	TGTGCCAGCAGCCTGAGCGGGGGGCGCACAGATACGCAGTATTTT	CASSLSGGRTDTQYF
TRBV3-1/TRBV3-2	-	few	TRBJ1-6	TGTGCCAGCAGCCCGACCGGGTCACCCCTCCACTTT	CASSPTGSPLHF
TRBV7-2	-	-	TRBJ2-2	TGTGCCAGCAGCGATCGGGGCACCGGGGAGCTGTTTTTT	CASSDRGTGELFF
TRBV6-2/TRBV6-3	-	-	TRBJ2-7	TGTGCCAGCAGTCCCGAGGAAAGGGGATCCCTTAGCTCCTACGAGCAGTACTTC	CASSPEERGSLSSYEQYF
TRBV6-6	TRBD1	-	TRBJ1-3	TGTGCCAGCAGACCAGCAGGGGGGACGGCCGGAAACACCATATATTTT	CASRPAGGTAGNTIYF
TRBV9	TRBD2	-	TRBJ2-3	TGTGCCAGCGGGACTAGCGGGGGGAACACAGATACGCAGTATTTT	CASGTSGGNTDTQYF
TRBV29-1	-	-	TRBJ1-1	TGCAGCGTCATACCGCCGGGTCCTGGTGAAGCTTTCTTT	CSVIPPGPGEAFF
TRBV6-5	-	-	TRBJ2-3	TGTGCCAGCAGCCGTCGGGGGGATACGCAGTATTTT	CASSRRGDTQYF
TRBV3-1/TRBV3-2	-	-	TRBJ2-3	TGTGCCAGCCTCAGGGGAGATACGCAGTATTTT	CASLRGDTQYF
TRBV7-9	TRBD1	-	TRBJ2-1	TGTGCCAGCAGCTTAGCCCCGGGACAGGGTCTAGATGAGCAGTTCTTC	CASSLAPGQGLDEQFF
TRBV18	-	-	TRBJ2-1	TGTGCCAGCTCACCGAATGGGTATGGGTCTAGCTCCTACAATGAGCAGTTCTTC	CASSPNGYGSSSYNEQFF
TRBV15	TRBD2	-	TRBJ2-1	TGTGCCACCAGCATCCAACTAGCGGGGGTTGACAATGAGCAGTTCTTC	CATSIQLAGVDNEQFF
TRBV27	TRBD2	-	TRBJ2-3	TGTGCCAGCAGTTTTGGGTGGGGGGGGGAAGATACGCAGTATTTT	CASSFGWGGEDTQYF
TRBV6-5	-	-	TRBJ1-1	TGTGCCAGCAGCGGAAGGGACAAGTGGACTGAAGCTTTCTTT	CASSGRDKWTEAFF
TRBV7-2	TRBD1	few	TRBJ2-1	TGTGCCAGCAGCCGCCCGACAGGGCAAAACAATGAGCAGTTCTTC	CASSRPTGQNNEQFF
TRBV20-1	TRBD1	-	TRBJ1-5	TGCAGTGCTAGTTCCAGGGGGCTTGGTAATCAGCCCCAGCATTTT	CSASSRGLGNQPQHF
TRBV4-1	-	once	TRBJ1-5	TGCGCCAGCAGCCAAGAGAGCCGCAATCAGCCCCAGCATTTT	CASSQESRNQPQHF
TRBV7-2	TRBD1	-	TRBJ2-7	TGTGCCAGCAGCTTACAAGACAGGGCAACCTACGAGCAGTACTTC	CASSLQDRATYEQYF
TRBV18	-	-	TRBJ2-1	TGTGCCAGCTCATCGCCTGCGGGTTCCCAATCCAGCTCCTACAATGAGCAGTTCTTC	CASSSPAGSQSSSYNEQFF
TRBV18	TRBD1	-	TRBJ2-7	TGTGCCAGCTCACCAGAGGGGACAGGGCGTCGCGAGCAGTACTTC	CASSPEGTGRREQYF
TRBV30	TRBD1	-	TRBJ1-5	TGTGCCTGGAGTGGACAGGGGAGGGAATATAGCAATCAGCCCCAGCATTTT	CAWSGQGREYSNQPQHF
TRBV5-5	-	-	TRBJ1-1	TGTGCCAGCAGCTCGGAGGAGAACACTGAAGCTTTCTTT	CASSSEENTEAFF
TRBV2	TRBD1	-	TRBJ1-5	TGTGCCAGCAGTGGACAGGGGGTGGGTCAGCCCCAGCATTTT	CASSGQGVGQPQHF
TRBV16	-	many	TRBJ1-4	TGTGCCAGCAGCCGCGGAACCTCTGGTGGTAATGAAAAACTGTTTTTT	CASSRGTSGGNEKLFF
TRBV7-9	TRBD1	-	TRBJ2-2	TGTGCCAGCGACCCCAGGGGGCTTCACCCCGGGGAGCTGTTTTTT	CASDPRGLHPGELFF
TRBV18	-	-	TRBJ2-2	TGTGCCAGCCTCAGTCGCTGGGCCACCGGGGAGCTGTTTTTT	CASLSRWATGELFF
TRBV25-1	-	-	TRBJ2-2	TGTGCCACCGCCGACTGGAAAACACCCGGGGAGCTGTTTTTT	CATADWKTPGELFF
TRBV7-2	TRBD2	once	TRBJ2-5	TGTGCCAGCAGCTTAGGAGGGATAGCGGGGGGGCAGGAGACCCAGTACTTC	CASSLGGIAGGQETQYF
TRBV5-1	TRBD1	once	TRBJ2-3	TGCGCCAGCAGCTCGGGACGATTGACAGGGATCACAGATACGCAGTATTTT	CASSSGRLTGITDTQYF
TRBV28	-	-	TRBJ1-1	TGTGCCAGCAGTTTGACAGCTATGAACACTGAAGCTTTCTTT	CASSLTAMNTEAFF
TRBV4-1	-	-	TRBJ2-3	TGCGCCTCCGGGGTTGGGGGCACAGATACGCAGTATTTT	CASGVGGTDTQYF
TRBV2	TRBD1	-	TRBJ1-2	TGTGCCAGCAGGGGGACAGATCACCTCTATGGCTACACCTTC	CASRGTDHLYGYTF
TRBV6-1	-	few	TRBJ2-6	TGTGCCAGCAGTGATGACATAGCTGGGGCCAACGTCCTGACTTTC	CASSDDIAGANVLTF
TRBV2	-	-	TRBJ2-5	TGTGCCAGCAGTGAAACAGACCCTCAATACTTC	CASSETDPQYF
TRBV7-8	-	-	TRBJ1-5	TGTGCCAGCACCCCCCGGGGGGACGGATATAGCAATCAGCCCCAGCATTTT	CASTPRGDGYSNQPQHF